Listed below are T cell receptor beta chains from one sample, sequenced in a study of blood T cell repertoires in COVID-19. Here immunoSEQ multiplex PCR was the method, and the copy in TCRdb shows in-frame clones only, minus some. The repertoire includes over 200,000 clones, approximately 87% of them detected once, and over 3% sits in the top ten. The sample taken for sequencing was PBMCs or T cells enriched from blood (not recorded which). These TCRs come from a woman between 50 and 59 years old in a cohort exposed to, infected with or recovered from COVID-19 (not recorded which). Each CDR3 is given without its conserved first and last residue.

v_gene: TRBV19
j_gene: TRBJ1-2
CDR3aa: ASSIDQYYGYT

v_gene: TRBV6-2/TRBV6-3
j_gene: TRBJ1-6
CDR3aa: ASNPGHLSSYNSPLH

v_gene: TRBV27
j_gene: TRBJ2-7
CDR3aa: ASSPQGAYYEQY

v_gene: TRBV6-5
j_gene: TRBJ1-1
CDR3aa: ASSYSTTGVAEAF

v_gene: TRBV7-6
j_gene: TRBJ2-7
CDR3aa: ASSLERTGNYEQY

v_gene: TRBV3-1/TRBV3-2
j_gene: TRBJ2-7
CDR3aa: ASSQGDTYEQY

v_gene: TRBV5-1
j_gene: TRBJ2-2
CDR3aa: ASSLKTANTGELF

v_gene: TRBV19
j_gene: TRBJ1-1
CDR3aa: ASSHRGSDRNTEAF

v_gene: TRBV27
j_gene: TRBJ2-3
CDR3aa: ASSLGASTDTQY

v_gene: TRBV6-5
j_gene: TRBJ1-5
CDR3aa: ASSLRQGANQPQH

v_gene: TRBV7-2
j_gene: TRBJ2-1
CDR3aa: ASSFGGSSYNEQF

v_gene: TRBV7-2
j_gene: TRBJ2-1
CDR3aa: ASSTDRGSHEQF

v_gene: TRBV28
j_gene: TRBJ1-1
CDR3aa: ASSLPGKAF

v_gene: TRBV9
j_gene: TRBJ1-6
CDR3aa: ASSRQGFDSPLH

v_gene: TRBV6-5
j_gene: TRBJ2-5
CDR3aa: ASSYSNLETQY

v_gene: TRBV2
j_gene: TRBJ1-2
CDR3aa: ASSGEVYGYT

v_gene: TRBV5-1
j_gene: TRBJ2-1
CDR3aa: ASSPSTVGGNEQF

v_gene: TRBV7-9
j_gene: TRBJ2-1
CDR3aa: ASSSLAGVNNEQF

v_gene: TRBV3-1/TRBV3-2
j_gene: TRBJ2-7
CDR3aa: ASSQSWGPEQY

v_gene: TRBV28
j_gene: TRBJ2-3
CDR3aa: ASSHQRGVTDTQY

v_gene: TRBV5-1
j_gene: TRBJ2-6
CDR3aa: ASSLFLSSGANVLT

v_gene: TRBV6-6
j_gene: TRBJ1-2
CDR3aa: ASSDTGVGYT

v_gene: TRBV4-2
j_gene: TRBJ2-5
CDR3aa: ASSQDLATGGRETQY

v_gene: TRBV2
j_gene: TRBJ1-6
CDR3aa: ASGTNNSPLH

v_gene: TRBV4-3
j_gene: TRBJ1-1
CDR3aa: ASSQDTRYTEAF

v_gene: TRBV5-5
j_gene: TRBJ1-2
CDR3aa: ASSLDWASLNYGYT

v_gene: TRBV5-1
j_gene: TRBJ2-3
CDR3aa: ASSHRGTSGGFTDTQY

v_gene: TRBV2
j_gene: TRBJ2-3
CDR3aa: ASSLGLAGTDTQY

v_gene: TRBV7-6
j_gene: TRBJ2-3
CDR3aa: ASSLGAATQY

v_gene: TRBV7-2
j_gene: TRBJ1-6
CDR3aa: ASSLQGSLNNSPLH

v_gene: TRBV7-2
j_gene: TRBJ1-2
CDR3aa: ASSSGQGDGYT

v_gene: TRBV19
j_gene: TRBJ1-4
CDR3aa: ASSTTGGAFEKLF

v_gene: TRBV9
j_gene: TRBJ2-3
CDR3aa: ASSVQAYSTDTQY

v_gene: TRBV6-5
j_gene: TRBJ1-4
CDR3aa: ASRRTAGDEKLF

v_gene: TRBV28
j_gene: TRBJ1-5
CDR3aa: ASSFRRGVGQPQH

v_gene: TRBV5-4
j_gene: TRBJ1-4
CDR3aa: ASSLVAGSEKLF

v_gene: TRBV11-1
j_gene: TRBJ2-1
CDR3aa: ASSLAVGAGGDNEQF

v_gene: TRBV5-1
j_gene: TRBJ2-5
CDR3aa: ASSHTPGRRGETQY

v_gene: TRBV18
j_gene: TRBJ1-3
CDR3aa: ASSPWTGERRGDTIY

v_gene: TRBV10-3
j_gene: TRBJ2-5
CDR3aa: AISRHGSSGQETQY

v_gene: TRBV5-6
j_gene: TRBJ1-2
CDR3aa: ASSLDRGNYGYT

v_gene: TRBV20-1
j_gene: TRBJ2-1
CDR3aa: SASLSYNEQF

v_gene: TRBV7-6
j_gene: TRBJ2-7
CDR3aa: ASSRTGLYEQY

v_gene: TRBV7-6
j_gene: TRBJ2-1
CDR3aa: ASSLYYNEQF

v_gene: TRBV2
j_gene: TRBJ1-5
CDR3aa: ASSEMRQGGQPQH

v_gene: TRBV5-6
j_gene: TRBJ2-3
CDR3aa: ASISRTSGGASDTQY

v_gene: TRBV7-7
j_gene: TRBJ2-2
CDR3aa: ASSKTGAENTGELF